This T cell receptor beta chain was sequenced during a study of Ad26.COV2.S vaccination and SARS-CoV-2 variants. Treatment given: around 19 received Ad26.COV2.S at low or high dose, single or two shots; about five received placebo; per-sample allocation not given. The samples were gathered on day 63 after the first injection of vaccine or placebo. The CDR3 totals 13 residues. V dropped 6 bases and J dropped 6; count of bases not matched to a gene: 7. Germline CDR1 is SNHLY and CDR2 is FYNNEI. The method was immunoSEQ multiplex PCR; TCRdb's version includes in-frame clones alone and lacks a portion of them. The sample records approximately 410,000 clones, about 90% being singletons. Remarks on this clone: The antigen is undetermined.

Points from the study as a whole: Analyses that measured TCR breadth and depth may have underestimated total T cell responses.

The sample here was peripheral blood, taken in a trial of Ad26.COV2.S vaccine versus placebo. The chain uses TRBV2 and TRBJ1-2; TRBD1 matches at 7 bases. The sequence derives from a person between 18 and 59 years old who received the Ad26.COV2.S COVID-19 vaccine or a placebo. The CDR3 region has the DNA TGTGCCAGCAGCTTCCGACAGGGCGATGGCTACACCTTC. Its translation is CASSFRQGDGYTF.